This entry lists 22 T cell receptor beta chains sequenced from one sample in a study of beta chain features in type 1 diabetes. Of the isolated RNA, all was reverse transcribed, and so the sequenced material was expressed TCRB transcripts. The method was immunoSEQ multiplex PCR; TCRdb's version includes in-frame clones alone and lacks a portion of them. The sample shows almost 250,000 clones, around an eighth of them seen only once. Source material: naive CD4+ T cells from blood. These receptors were collected from a woman aged 35 to 49 in good health.

In its sample, this clone was seen many times. This chain connects TRBV7-2 to TRBJ2-3; 10 nucleotides line up with TRBD1. After removal of 7 bases from V and 2 bases from J, the junction contained 3 bases not matched to a gene. CDR1 and CDR2 (germline): SGHTA, FQGNSA. This CDR3 has 14 residues. For the CDR3, the DNA is TGTGCCAGCACCGACAGGGGGCACACAGATACGCAGTATTTT. This codes for CASTDRGHTDTQYF.

The rearrangement links TRBV5-1 to TRBJ2-5; 10 nucleotides align to TRBD1. The CDR3 extends over 14 amino acids. V was pared by 4 bases and J by 4 bases, with 4 bases of the junction left unmatched. Looked up from germline, CDR1 is SGHRS and CDR2 is YFSETQ. The CDR3 sequence is CASSRDRGSETQYF. The CDR3 DNA reads TGCGCCAGCAGCAGGGACAGGGGTTCAGAGACCCAGTACTTC.

With regard to this clone: The sample contains more than one DNA sequence encoding this CDR3. The chain couples TRBV18 to TRBJ1-5; D is ambiguous. V shed 6 bases and J shed 4 bases, with 10 bases lying between them. The CDR3 length is 13 residues. From germline, CDR1 is KGHSH and CDR2 LQKENI. CDR3 loop: CASSRGGNQPQHF. The DNA of the CDR3 is TGTGCCAGCTCCCGAGGAGGGAATCAGCCCCAGCATTTT.

At least ten counts were recorded for this clone. The chain joins TRBV23-1 to TRBJ2-3, with a possible D match to TRBD1 (6 bases). TRBV23-1 counts as an open reading frame of uncertain function. This CDR3 has 13 amino acids. V lost 8 bases, J lost 0 bases, and 9 bases lay in between. CDR3 region: CASPGESTDTQYF. CDR3 nucleotide sequence: TGCGCCAGCCCAGGGGAGAGCACAGATACGCAGTATTTT.

J is TRBJ2-1 and V is TRBV6-5; 9 positions agree with TRBD1. The CDR3 sequence is 13 residues long. The J segment lost 6 bases and the V segment lost 5 bases, leaving 2 bases of the junction unmatched. From germline, CDR1 is MNHEY and CDR2 SVGAGI. The CDR3 DNA reads TGTGCCAGCAGTCAGGACAGGGGCAATGAGCAGTTCTTC. It specifies CASSQDRGNEQFF.

This clone was found a few times. The V call is TRBV7-2, the J call TRBJ1-5; TRBD1 aligns across 8 bases. The length of the CDR3 is 15 residues. In germline, CDR1 is SGHTA, CDR2 FQGNSA. The V segment lost 3 bases and the J segment 6 bases; nucleotides outside the gene matches: 7. The CDR3 region has the DNA TGTGCCAGCAGCTTCTACGGACAGGGCGCTCAGCCCCAGCATTTT. It yields the protein CASSFYGQGAQPQHF.

In its sample, this clone was seen a few times. This sequence joins TRBV4-1 and TRBJ2-6, with 11 nucleotides matching TRBD1. The V segment lost 2 bases and the J segment 3 bases; nucleotides outside the gene matches: 6. The CDR3 loop spans 18 amino acids. Germline CDR1 reads MGHRA; CDR2 reads YSYEKL. For the CDR3, the DNA is TGCGCCAGCAGCCAACCCCGGGACAGGGGGTTTGGGGCCAACGTCCTGACTTTC. Its translation: CASSQPRDRGFGANVLTF.

The rearrangement links TRBV5-1 to TRBJ1-2; 8 nucleotides line up with TRBD1. From germline, CDR1 is SGHRS and CDR2 YFSETQ. The CDR3 extends over 18 amino acids. V lost 3 bases, J lost 3 bases, and 16 bases stayed unmatched. In DNA, the CDR3 is TGCGCCAGCAGCTCGCTGGGACAGGCGAAGAAGTGGGACTATGGCTACACCTTC. It translates to CASSSLGQAKKWDYGYTF.

This clone was detected only a few times. V is TRBV5-1 and J is TRBJ2-5; 8 nucleotides align to TRBD2. With V trimmed by 3 bases and J by 4 bases, 11 bases remained unmatched. The CDR3 is made up of 16 amino acids. Germline CDR1 and CDR2: SGHRS and YFSETQ. The CDR3 protein is CASSSDAGGRGETQYF. CDR3 nucleotides: TGCGCCAGCAGCTCCGATGCGGGGGGCCGGGGAGAGACCCAGTACTTC.

This chain uses TRBV7-2 with TRBJ1-1; D gene unclear. The ends were cut back, 1 base at V and 5 bases at J, with 14 bases in the middle. The length of the CDR3 is 15 residues. Germline loops: CDR1 SGHTA, CDR2 FQGNSA. The CDR3 region is CASSLELLSGTEAFF. The DNA for the CDR3 is TGTGCCAGCAGCTTAGAGCTTCTCTCGGGAACTGAAGCTTTCTTT. The full variable domain, with the rest looked up from reference TRBV7-2 and TRBJ1-1, is GAGVSQSPSNKVTEKGKDVELRCDPISGHTALYWYRQSLGQGLEFLIYFQGNSAPDKSGLPSDRFSAERTGGSVSTLTIQRTQQEDSAVYLCASSLELLSGTEAFFGQGTRLTVV.

The chain recombines TRBV18 with TRBJ2-5; TRBD1 matches 8 bases. There are 14 residues in the CDR3. V trimming: 3 bases; J trimming: 4 bases; junction bases outside the gene matches: 4. The V gene's germline CDR1 is KGHSH and CDR2 LQKENI. In DNA, the CDR3 is TGTGCCAGCTCACCTTCCAGGGGGCCAGAGACCCAGTACTTC. Its translation is CASSPSRGPETQYF.

The CDR3 DNA follows: TGTGCCAGCAGGCCTATATGGGGACACACACTCTACGAGCAGTACTTC. Translation: CASRPIWGHTLYEQYF. V and J are TRBV11-2 and TRBJ2-7; a weak D match, TRBD1 (6 bases). The CDR3 sequence is 16 residues long. Trimming shortened V by 6 bases and J by 3 bases, and 21 bases separated the two germline ends. Per the germline V gene, CDR1 is SGHAT and CDR2 is FQNNGV.

The V gene is TRBV6-1, the J gene TRBJ2-5; D may be TRBD1 (6 bases). Germline V CDR1 and CDR2: MNHNS, SASEGT. V lost 6 bases to trimming and J lost 1 base, with 9 bases between them. The CDR3 has 13 residues. The CDR3 region has the DNA TGTGCCAGCAGAAGGACAGTCCAAGAGACCCAGTACTTC. Residues: CASRRTVQETQYF.

J is TRBJ2-2 and V is TRBV2; 7 positions agree with TRBD1. V lost 0 bases and J lost 5; bases outside the gene matches: 3. The germline V gene has CDR1 SNHLY and CDR2 FYNNEI. The CDR3 has 15 residues. CDR3 amino acids: CASSEAGGGTGELFF. CDR3 bases: TGTGCCAGCAGTGAAGCAGGGGGCGGTACCGGGGAGCTGTTTTTT.

Only a few counts were recorded for this clone. The chain employs TRBV5-1 and TRBJ1-1; perhaps TRBD1 as D (5 bases). The CDR3 spans 14 residues. CDR1 and CDR2 from the germline V gene are SGHRS and YFSETQ. Trimming removed 0 bases from V and 5 bases from J, with 11 bases in between. Written as DNA, the CDR3 is TGCGCCAGCAGCTTGGAGACAGTGGGGACTGAAGCTTTCTTT. Protein: CASSLETVGTEAFF.

This sequence joins TRBV9 and TRBJ2-5, with a tentative D call TRBD2 (7 bases). V lost 4 bases and J 5 bases, leaving 18 bases between the germline ends. The CDR3 has 15 residues. Per germline, CDR1 SGDLS and CDR2 YYNGEE. The CDR3 reads CASSYEGGPGETQYF. The CDR3 DNA sequence: TGTGCCAGCAGCTACGAGGGGGGGCCAGGGGAGACCCAGTACTTC.

The chain employs TRBV27 and TRBJ1-6, with unresolved D. The CDR3 length is 15 residues. With 2 bases removed from V and 1 base from J, the gap between germline ends came to 6 bases. Germline-derived CDR1 and CDR2 are MNHEY and SMNVEV (reference sequence). The CDR3 region has the DNA TGTGCCAGCAGTTTAGAGTTTTCCTATAATTCACCCCTCCACTTT. Protein product: CASSLEFSYNSPLHF.

This clone was counted between two and nine times. The chain couples TRBV18 to TRBJ2-1; 7 bases fit TRBD2. J gave up 1 base and V 1 base, and 10 bases lay outside the gene matches. CDR3 length: 18 residues. Per germline, CDR1 KGHSH and CDR2 LQKENI. CDR3 nucleotide sequence: TGTGCCAGCTCACCACTTAGGGCTAGCGGTGTTTCCTACAATGAGCAGTTCTTC. Translation gives CASSPLRASGVSYNEQFF.

This chain's CDR3 is CASSTGLDTEAFF. In DNA form, the CDR3 reads TGTGCCAGCTCCACAGGGTTGGACACTGAAGCTTTCTTT. V and J are TRBV18 and TRBJ1-1; weak D call: TRBD1 (6 bases). There are 13 residues in the CDR3. The ends were cut back, 6 bases at V and 3 bases at J, with 11 bases in the middle. CDR1 is KGHSH, CDR2 LQKENI, per germline.

V usage is TRBV19 and J usage is TRBJ2-3; D might be TRBD1 (5 bases). Trimming stripped 5 bases from V and 0 bases from J, with 12 bases between. The CDR3 has 15 amino acids. Germline assignment: CDR1 LNHDA and CDR2 SQIVND (reference sequence). DNA for the CDR3: TGTGCCAGTAGTCTGTTAGGGGCTAGCACAGATACGCAGTATTTT. Protein: CASSLLGASTDTQYF.

This chain uses TRBV5-6 with TRBJ1-2; 9 positions agree with TRBD1. The germline CDR1 and CDR2 sequences are SGHDT and YYEEEE. Trimming at V came to 4 bases and at J to 7 bases, leaving 8 bases not matched to a gene. The CDR3 length is 14 residues. CDR3 protein: CASSRWTGESGYTF. CDR3 in DNA: TGTGCCAGCAGCCGGTGGACAGGGGAGAGTGGCTACACCTTC.

This clone was seen once. The rearrangement uses TRBV11-2 and TRBJ1-5; D call uncertain. Trimming shortened V by 1 base and J by 7 bases, and 8 bases separated the two germline ends. The germline CDR1 and CDR2 sequences are SGHAT and FQNNGV. The CDR3 is 13 amino acids. CDR3 sequence (DNA): TGTGCCAGCAGCTTAGCAGAAACACAGCCCCAGCATTTT. This codes for CASSLAETQPQHF.